These 30 T cell receptor beta chains came from one sample sequenced in a study of shared clonotypes between healthy human individuals. Repertoires were generated with immunoSEQ multiplex PCR, while TCRdb's copy carries only in-frame clones and drops some. The table shows 2 million to 2.5 million clones, with 92% occurring only once. The sequenced sample consisted of naive CD4+ T cells from PBMCs. Subset meaning: CD45RA+ positively selected. All receptors derive from a man aged 18-30 years in good health. Some clones in this sample may be carry-over from other donors' samples.

The genes are TRBV2 and TRBJ1-1; D uncertain. This CDR3 comprises 13 residues. The germline CDR1 and CDR2 sequences are SNHLY and FYNNEI. Trimming shortened V by 6 bases and J by 1 base, and 9 bases separated the two germline ends. CDR3 nucleotides: TGTGCCAGCAGCCAACAGTGGAACACTGAAGCTTTCTTT. Amino acids: CASSQQWNTEAFF.

The rearrangement links TRBV4-1 to TRBJ1-1; D may be TRBD1 (5 bases). Germline CDR1 reads MGHRA; CDR2 reads YSYEKL. The CDR3 is made up of 17 amino acids. The ends were cut back, 0 bases at V and 3 bases at J, with 17 bases in the middle. CDR3 amino acids: CASSQDGQGVIDTEAFF. The CDR3 DNA follows: TGCGCCAGCAGCCAAGATGGGCAGGGAGTGATAGACACTGAAGCTTTCTTT.

This clone appeared a single time. The chain recombines TRBV2 with TRBJ2-5; perhaps TRBD1 as D (6 bases). CDR1 is SNHLY and CDR2 is FYNNEI in the germline V gene. The CDR3 runs to 13 residues. V was clipped by 7 bases and J by 4 bases, with 13 bases between them. The CDR3 region has the DNA TGTGCCAGCACCCAGGGGCCCGGAGAGACCCAGTACTTC. Translated, it gives CASTQGPGETQYF.

This chain joins TRBV4-2 and TRBJ2-3; tentative D call: TRBD1 (7 bases). The V gene lost 0 bases and the J gene lost 6 bases, with 16 bases spanning the gap. Germline V gene sequence: CDR1 LGHNA, CDR2 YNFKEQ. This CDR3 region has 16 residues. DNA for the CDR3: TGTGCCAGCAGCCAAGAAGGGCGCGCAGGGGGGGATACGCAGTATTTT. It codes for CASSQEGRAGGDTQYF.

The chain is built from TRBV30 and TRBJ1-3; no reliable D call. The CDR3 loop spans 14 amino acids. Germline CDR1 and CDR2: GTSNPN and SVGIG (reference sequence). The V end lost 1 base, the J end lost 4 bases, and 11 bases lay between the germline ends. The CDR3 bases are TGTGCCTGGAGTGAGCTCTCCCACGGAAACACCATATATTTT. It codes for CAWSELSHGNTIYF.

The V call is TRBV28, the J call TRBJ1-5; D might be TRBD1 (5 bases). This CDR3 has 14 residues. Germline V gene data show CDR1 as MDHEN and CDR2 as SYDVKM. The V gene lost 5 bases and the J gene lost 5 bases, with 13 bases spanning the gap. In DNA, the CDR3 is TGTGCCAGCAGTCCTAGACAGTTCCATCAGCCCCAGCATTTT. It encodes CASSPRQFHQPQHF.

The CDR3 sequence: CAWSVLRLTGGGTDTQYF. Written as DNA, the CDR3 is TGTGCCTGGAGTGTACTCCGACTAACAGGGGGAGGCACAGATACGCAGTATTTT. The chain couples TRBV30 to TRBJ2-3, with 8 bases that match TRBD1. CDR3 size: 18 residues. Germline-derived CDR1 and CDR2 are GTSNPN and SVGIG (reference sequence). With 0 bases clipped from V and 1 base from J, the junction kept 12 bases outside the gene matches.

The chain recombines TRBV7-8 with TRBJ1-2, with TRBD1 matching 8 bases. CDR3 length: 16 amino acids. Germline V gene data show CDR1 as SGHVS and CDR2 as FQNEAQ. V lost 4 bases and J lost 4; bases outside the gene matches: 11. The CDR3 spells CASSSTGGGPIYGYTF. CDR3 DNA: TGTGCCAGCAGCTCAACAGGGGGGGGGCCGATCTATGGCTACACCTTC.

The chain joins TRBV5-4 to TRBJ2-2, with D perhaps given as TRBD1 or TRBD2 (5 bases each). The CDR3 spans 15 residues. CDR1 SGHNT and CDR2 YYREEE come from the germline V gene (reference sequence). The V end lost 0 bases, the J end lost 5 bases, and 11 bases lay between the germline ends. The CDR3 is CASSLDGTPTGELFF. CDR3 DNA sequence: TGTGCCAGCAGCTTGGATGGGACCCCAACCGGGGAGCTGTTTTTT.

The chain recombines TRBV15 with TRBJ2-3, with 7 bases that match TRBD2. Trimming cost V 1 base and J 4 bases; bases outside gene matches: 2. Per germline, CDR1 LNHNV and CDR2 YYDKDF (reference sequence). The CDR3 is made up of 14 amino acids. The CDR3 coding sequence is TGTGCCACCAGCAGAGCGGGAGGTCCAGATACGCAGTATTTT. Its protein is CATSRAGGPDTQYF.

V usage is TRBV10-3 and J usage is TRBJ1-2; 11 nucleotides match TRBD1. Germline V lookup: CDR1 ENHRY, CDR2 SYGVKD. V was pared by 6 bases and J by 4 bases, with 7 bases of the junction left unmatched. This CDR3 has 15 amino acids. CDR3 amino acids: CAIREDRGRFYGYTF. The CDR3 bases are TGTGCCATCAGGGAGGACAGGGGGCGCTTCTATGGCTACACCTTC.

This chain links TRBV19 with TRBJ1-2, with 9 nucleotides matching TRBD1. Trimming cost V 7 bases and J 7 bases; bases outside gene matches: 13. Germline CDR1 LNHDA, CDR2 SQIVND (reference sequence). CDR3 length: 15 residues. Written as DNA, the CDR3 is TGTGCCAGTACCACGGGGGGGACAGGGAGGATTGGCTACACCTTC. Its translation is CASTTGGTGRIGYTF.

V is TRBV5-1 and J is TRBJ2-1; D is perhaps TRBD1 (6 bases). CDR1 SGHRS and CDR2 YFSETQ come from the germline V gene. This CDR3 has 16 amino acids. Between the trimmed V and J ends, which lost 2 bases and 4 bases, there was a span of 16 bases. The CDR3 sequence: CASSFGQGKGYNEQFF. The CDR3 DNA reads as TGCGCCAGCAGCTTCGGCCAGGGGAAAGGGTACAATGAGCAGTTCTTC. The whole variable domain, remainder taken from reference TRBV5-1 and TRBJ2-1, is KAGVTQTPRYLIKTRGQQVTLSCSPISGHRSVSWYQQTPGQGLQFLFEYFSETQRNKGNFPGRFSGRQFSNSRSEMNVSTLELGDSALYLCASSFGQGKGYNEQFFGPGTRLTVL.

The chain is built from TRBV4-1 and TRBJ2-7; no clear D gene. CDR1 MGHRA and CDR2 YSYEKL come from the germline V gene. The CDR3 contains 11 residues. Trimming took off 1 base at V and 2 bases at J, with 0 bases between the two ends. CDR3 loop: CASSQAYEQYF. The CDR3 DNA sequence: TGCGCCAGCAGCCAAGCCTACGAGCAGTACTTC.

The rearrangement joins TRBV19 to TRBJ2-7; possible D gene TRBD2, 7 bases. The CDR3 is 14 residues long. CDR1 and CDR2 from the germline V gene are LNHDA and SQIVND (reference sequence). The V end lost 7 bases, the J end lost 1 base, and 14 bases lay between the germline ends. This chain's CDR3 is CASTPAGASYEQYF. In DNA form, the CDR3 reads TGTGCCAGTACCCCCGCGGGGGCTTCCTACGAGCAGTACTTC.

The chain has TRBV7-4 and TRBJ1-5; D possibly corresponds to TRBD1 (5 bases). V was trimmed by 4 bases and J by 10 bases, leaving 17 bases between them. The germline V gene has CDR1 SGHVT and CDR2 SQSDAQ. The CDR3 length is 14 residues. The chain's CDR3 is CASSWGRGPGPQHF. For the CDR3, the DNA is TGTGCCAGCAGCTGGGGCCGGGGCCCCGGCCCCCAGCATTTT.

This chain uses TRBV5-8 with TRBJ1-5; TRBD1 is a possible D gene (5 bases). The V gene's germline CDR1 is SGHTS and CDR2 YDEGEE. The CDR3 runs 15 residues. Trimming removed 6 bases from V and 0 bases from J, with 13 bases in between. CDR3 bases: TGTGCCAGCACCTCATTGGGACCTAGCAATCAGCCCCAGCATTTT. Translation: CASTSLGPSNQPQHF.

The J gene is TRBJ1-5, the V gene TRBV9, with 8 nucleotides matching TRBD1. CDR3 length: 15 residues. CDR1 and CDR2 from the germline V gene are SGDLS and YYNGEE. J lost 2 bases, V lost 4 bases, and 5 bases had no gene match. This CDR3 reads CASSLTGAGNQPQHF. CDR3 nucleotides: TGTGCCAGCAGCCTGACAGGGGCGGGCAATCAGCCCCAGCATTTT. The whole variable domain, filled in from reference TRBV9 and TRBJ1-5, reads DSGVTQTPKHLITATGQRVTLRCSPRSGDLSVYWYQQSLDQGLQFLIQYYNGEERAKGNILERFSAQQFPDLHSELNLSSLELGDSALYFCASSLTGAGNQPQHFGDGTRLSIL.

The chain combines TRBV5-1 with TRBJ2-5, with D possibly matching TRBD2 (6 bases). This CDR3 comprises 13 residues. Germline CDR1 and CDR2: SGHRS and YFSETQ. The V end lost 7 bases, the J end lost 4 bases, and 14 bases lay between the germline ends. CDR3 DNA sequence: TGCGCCAGCGGGGGAGGATTGGGAGAGACCCAGTACTTC. Translating it yields CASGGGLGETQYF. The whole variable domain, remainder taken from reference TRBV5-1 and TRBJ2-5, is KAGVTQTPRYLIKTRGQQVTLSCSPISGHRSVSWYQQTPGQGLQFLFEYFSETQRNKGNFPGRFSGRQFSNSRSEMNVSTLELGDSALYLCASGGGLGETQYFGPGTRLLVL.

The CDR3 region has the DNA TGTGCCAGCAGCTCGGGACGGAGTCCCAACGAGCAGTACTTC. Translated, it gives CASSSGRSPNEQYF. The chain couples TRBV7-2 to TRBJ2-7; either TRBD1 or TRBD2 may supply D (5 bases each). Germline values: CDR1 SGHTA, CDR2 FQGNSA. V was cut by 4 bases and J by 5 bases, with 15 bases left in between. The CDR3 extends over 14 amino acids.

The chain combines TRBV6-5 with TRBJ1-6; 8 nucleotides agree with TRBD1. The CDR3 runs 16 residues. The germline V gene encodes CDR1 MNHEY and CDR2 SVGAGI. V shed 2 bases and J 10 bases; nucleotides not matched to a gene: 10. The CDR3 loop is CASSYNPDREWSPLHF. The CDR3, as DNA: TGTGCCAGCAGTTACAACCCGGACAGGGAGTGGTCACCCCTCCACTTT.

This rearrangement joins TRBV5-1 to TRBJ2-5, with TRBD2 matching 9 bases. The ends lost 4 bases at V and 2 bases at J; junction bases unmatched: 9. Germline CDR1 and CDR2: SGHRS and YFSETQ. This CDR3 comprises 16 residues. The CDR3 spells CASSPLTSGAQETQYF. For the CDR3, the DNA is TGCGCCAGCAGCCCCCTGACTAGCGGAGCGCAAGAGACCCAGTACTTC. Based on the CDR3 plus reference TRBV5-1 and TRBJ2-5, the full variable domain is KAGVTQTPRYLIKTRGQQVTLSCSPISGHRSVSWYQQTPGQGLQFLFEYFSETQRNKGNFPGRFSGRQFSNSRSEMNVSTLELGDSALYLCASSPLTSGAQETQYFGPGTRLLVL.

CDR3 loop: CASSWTDTNYGYTF. The CDR3 nucleotides are TGCGCCAGCAGCTGGACCGACACTAACTATGGCTACACCTTC. The chain joins TRBV5-1 to TRBJ1-2; D gene unclear. This CDR3 has 14 amino acids. Trimming left V 3 bases short and J 0 bases short, with 9 bases between. From germline, CDR1 is SGHRS and CDR2 YFSETQ.

As to this clone: The sample carries other DNA sequences with the same CDR3. The chain couples TRBV5-8 to TRBJ1-5; D gene ambiguous. Germline CDR1 and CDR2: SGHTS and YDEGEE. This CDR3 has 15 residues. Trimming removed 0 bases at V and 3 bases at J, with 10 bases between. The CDR3 here is CASSLEGRYNQPQHF. The CDR3 DNA reads as TGTGCCAGCAGCTTGGAGGGCAGGTACAATCAGCCCCAGCATTTT.

The chain links TRBV7-8 to TRBJ2-1, with 7 bases identical to TRBD2. Germline V CDR1 and CDR2: SGHVS, FQNEAQ. This CDR3 has 18 residues. Losses at the gene ends were 3 bases for V and 5 bases for J; bases not matched to a gene: 16. CDR3 sequence reads: CASSFGRTTARKNNEQFF. DNA of the CDR3: TGTGCCAGCAGCTTCGGGAGGACCACTGCCCGAAAGAACAATGAGCAGTTCTTC.

The chain is built from TRBV6-5 and TRBJ2-2; the match to TRBD2 covers 8 bases. The V segment lost 10 bases and the J segment 2 bases; nucleotides outside the gene matches: 6. Germline CDR1 and CDR2: MNHEY and SVGAGI. The CDR3 extends over 14 amino acids. This CDR3 is CATVAGLNTGELFF. DNA for the CDR3: TGTGCCACCGTAGCGGGGCTAAACACCGGGGAGCTGTTTTTT.

The rearrangement joins TRBV30 to TRBJ1-2; D unresolved. V lost 0 bases and J 7 bases, leaving 15 bases between the germline ends. From germline, CDR1 is GTSNPN and CDR2 SVGIG (reference sequence). The CDR3 is made up of 14 amino acids. The CDR3 bases are TGTGCCTGGAGTGTACCGTTAATAGGGCTTGGCTACACCTTC. Translated, it gives CAWSVPLIGLGYTF. Looking up the rest from reference TRBV30 and TRBJ1-2 gives the full variable domain: SQTIHQWPATLVQPVGSPLSLECTVEGTSNPNLYWYRQAAGRGLQLLFYSVGIGQISSEVPQNLSASRPQDRQFILSSKKLLLSDSGFYLCAWSVPLIGLGYTFGSGTRLTVV.

The chain uses TRBV7-9 and TRBJ2-3, with D unclear. V lost 6 bases and J lost 12, with 16 bases in between. The CDR3 totals 12 residues. Germline assignment: CDR1 SEHNR and CDR2 FQNEAQ (reference sequence). The chain's CDR3 is CASSPGPAPQYF. In nucleotides, the CDR3 is TGTGCCAGCAGTCCCGGACCAGCCCCACAGTATTTT.

The chain carries TRBV2 and TRBJ1-5, with no clear D. Trimming cost V 7 bases and J 1 base, with 14 bases left between them. The CDR3 spans 15 residues. Germline V lookup: CDR1 SNHLY, CDR2 FYNNEI. DNA for the CDR3: TGTGCCAGCACCGTAGGCATAACCAGCAATCAGCCCCAGCATTTT. Its protein is CASTVGITSNQPQHF.

V gene TRBV7-9 combines with J gene TRBJ2-2, with TRBD1 as a possible D gene (6 bases). Trimming took 7 bases from V and 6 from J, leaving 21 bases between them. Germline CDR1 is SEHNR and CDR2 is FQNEAQ (reference sequence). The CDR3 has 16 residues. The chain's CDR3 is CASTQIPQGYSGELFF. As DNA, the CDR3 is TGTGCCAGCACACAAATTCCTCAGGGGTATTCCGGGGAGCTGTTTTTT.